This passage covers 5 T cell receptor beta chains from one sample sequenced in a study of T-cell reconstitution after alpha-beta-depleted transplantation in children. Molecular barcoding with unique molecular identifiers was used for the TCRbeta library. TCRdb re-analysed the PCR reads in MiXCR, keeping a single row per CDR3 protein. The top ten hold approximately 1.1% of the sample, which has 600,000 to 700,000 distinct CDR3 sequences, approximately 16% seen once. The sequencing used PBMCs from the stem cell graft donor, collected from the stem cell graft. The receptors stem from a human donor who donated a stem cell graft to a child with acute myeloid leukemia.

The chain's CDR3 is CATSDSIRDFQETQYF. DNA for the CDR3: TGTGCCACCAGTGATTCAATCCGAGACTTCCAAGAGACCCAGTACTTC. The V gene is TRBV24-1, the J gene TRBJ2-5; D is undetermined. Germline lookup yields CDR1 KGHDR and CDR2 SFDVKD. Trimming pared 2 bases from V and 1 base from J, leaving 13 bases between. The CDR3 sequence is 16 residues long.

The chain has TRBV5-5 and TRBJ1-6; perhaps TRBD1 as D (5 bases). Per the germline V gene, CDR1 is SGHKS and CDR2 is YYEKEE (reference sequence). The CDR3 loop spans 16 amino acids. Trimming shortened V by 2 bases and J by 9 bases, and 18 bases separated the two germline ends. CDR3 in amino acids: CASSFPDKSKVSPLHF. CDR3 DNA: TGTGCCAGCAGCTTTCCGGACAAATCCAAAGTTTCACCCCTCCACTTT.

J is TRBJ1-1 and V is TRBV11-2; D perhaps matches TRBD1 (6 bases). The germline gives CDR1 SGHAT, CDR2 FQNNGV. The CDR3 is made up of 15 amino acids. Between the trimmed V and J ends, which lost 6 bases and 1 base, there was a span of 15 bases. The CDR3 DNA follows: TGTGCCAGCAGACCAGCGGGGGGCGGGAACACTGAAGCTTTCTTT. Amino acids: CASRPAGGGNTEAFF.

Ten or more counts support this clonotype. The CDR3 region is CSALHPGQIRNIQYF. The CDR3 DNA reads TGCAGTGCACTCCACCCGGGACAGATAAGAAACATTCAGTACTTC. This chain links TRBV20-1 with TRBJ2-4, with 7 bases aligning to TRBD1. V gave up 6 bases and J gave up 6 bases; unmatched junction bases: 14. CDR1 DFQATT and CDR2 SNEGSKA come from the germline V gene (reference sequence). The CDR3 contains 15 residues.

This clonotype was detected many times. V is TRBV20-1 and J is TRBJ1-5, with a possible D match to TRBD1 (6 bases). V was pared by 2 bases and J by 2 bases, with 10 bases between. Germline CDR1 and CDR2: DFQATT and SNEGSKA (reference sequence). This CDR3 contains 14 residues. The CDR3 reads CSARPRTGNQPQHF. Written as DNA, the CDR3 is TGCAGTGCTAGACCTAGGACAGGCAATCAGCCCCAGCATTTT.